The 17 T cell receptor beta chains below all came from one sample that was sequenced in a study of shared clonotypes between healthy human individuals. Clones were sequenced by immunoSEQ multiplex PCR, and TCRdb holds only the in-frame ones, with some missing. The sample holds 950,000 to 1,200,000 clones; 60% to 80% are singletons and the top ten take roughly 0.9%. Sequencing was performed on memory CD4+ T cells from PBMCs. Subset noted: CD45RA-negative fraction. These TCRs come from a man between 18 and 29 years old in good health. Some clones in this sample may be carry-over from other donors' samples.

CDR3 amino acids: CASSQFSPAALYTGELFF. Here the CDR3 DNA reads TGTGCCAGCAGCCAATTTTCCCCAGCGGCCCTCTACACCGGGGAGCTGTTTTTT. The chain employs TRBV4-2 and TRBJ2-2, with D possibly matching TRBD2 (5 bases). Trimming cost V 2 bases and J 3 bases, with 19 bases left between them. Germline V gives CDR1 LGHNA, CDR2 YNFKEQ. This CDR3 contains 18 residues.

This clone has a handful of counts. The genes are TRBV18 and TRBJ2-6; D is uncertain. The CDR3 covers 18 residues. Germline-derived CDR1 and CDR2 are KGHSH and LQKENI. Trimming removed 11 bases from V and 0 bases from J, with 23 bases in between. CDR3 loop: CASTFGLTPLSGANVLTF. The CDR3 DNA reads as TGTGCCTCGACGTTCGGCCTCACCCCCCTCTCTGGGGCCAACGTCCTGACTTTC.

The rearrangement links TRBV7-9 to TRBJ1-5, with D unclear. This CDR3 has 12 residues. V dropped 5 bases and J dropped 11 bases, with 13 bases sitting between them. Germline assignment: CDR1 SEHNR and CDR2 FQNEAQ (reference sequence). The CDR3 loop reads CASSIPQGAQHF. CDR3 nucleotide sequence: TGTGCCAGCAGCATACCTCAAGGTGCCCAGCATTTT.

This clone has just one count. A far larger clone is one nucleotide away, so this likely arose from a read error. The chain couples TRBV30 to TRBJ2-2, with 11 bases lining up with TRBD2. The CDR3 totals 17 residues. Germline assignment: CDR1 GTSNPN and CDR2 SVGIG (reference sequence). The CDR3 sequence is CASNPTSGMVRTAELFF. For the CDR3, the DNA is TGTGCCTCAAACCCGACTAGCGGGATGGTTCGCACCGCGGAGCTGTTTTTT.

A remark on this clone: A much larger clone is a single base away; this may be a read error. Other nucleotide sequences from this sample produce the same CDR3. The V call is TRBV27, the J call TRBJ1-5; D is uncertain. Germline lookup yields CDR1 MNHEY and CDR2 SMNVEV (reference sequence). The CDR3 loop spans 15 amino acids. The CDR3 DNA follows: TGTGCCAGCAGACCGAGGGTAAATAGCAATCAGCCCCAGCACTTT. Translation: CASRPRVNSNQPQHF.

This clone has only one observation. The V and J genes are TRBV28 and TRBJ2-7; 7 bases agree with TRBD2. Germline trimming cut 8 bases from V and 3 bases from J; bases unmatched to any gene: 10. The CDR3 is made up of 14 amino acids. CDR1 is MDHEN, CDR2 SYDVKM, per germline. CDR3: CASCRAAGNYEQYF. The DNA for the CDR3 is TGTGCCAGCTGCCGGGCAGCGGGGAACTACGAGCAGTACTTC.

V is TRBV6-5 and J is TRBJ1-5, with unresolved D. Germline V gene lookup returns CDR1 MNHEY and CDR2 SVGAGI. V lost 6 bases to trimming and J lost 7 bases, with 13 bases between them. This CDR3 has 13 residues. In DNA form, the CDR3 reads TGTGCCAGCAGCTCCTCGGTGGGCCAGCCCCAGCATTTT. Protein sequence: CASSSSVGQPQHF.

V gene TRBV4-2 combines with J gene TRBJ2-7; D ambiguous. Deletions cut 6 bases from V and 2 bases from J, with 11 bases between. This CDR3 spans 13 amino acids. The V gene's germline CDR1 is LGHNA and CDR2 YNFKEQ. The chain's CDR3 is CASSFQDTYEQYF. The CDR3 nucleotides read TGTGCCAGCAGTTTTCAGGATACCTACGAGCAGTACTTC.

J is TRBJ2-1 and V is TRBV6-1; TRBD2 matches 9 bases. The J segment lost 4 bases and the V segment lost 11 bases, leaving 12 bases of the junction unmatched. This CDR3 comprises 15 residues. Germline V gene lookup returns CDR1 MNHNS and CDR2 SASEGT. The CDR3 region has the DNA TGTGCCGCCCGTCACCTGGCGGGAGGGTACAATGAGCAGTTCTTC. Residues: CAARHLAGGYNEQFF.

This chain connects TRBV27 to TRBJ1-4; D call uncertain. CDR3 size: 13 residues. V gave up 2 bases and J gave up 7 bases, with 8 bases separating them. Germline lookup yields CDR1 MNHEY and CDR2 SMNVEV (reference sequence). CDR3 sequence: CASSLMRGEKLFF. In DNA form, the CDR3 reads TGTGCCAGCAGTTTAATGCGCGGTGAAAAACTGTTTTTT.

V usage is TRBV19 and J usage is TRBJ1-1, with 9 bases matching TRBD1. This CDR3 contains 14 residues. After removal of 7 bases from V and 0 bases from J, the junction contained 3 bases not matched to a gene. Germline V lookup: CDR1 LNHDA, CDR2 SQIVND (reference sequence). CDR3 amino acids: CASIRDRVNTEAFF. The CDR3 nucleotides are TGTGCCAGTATTCGGGACAGGGTGAACACTGAAGCTTTCTTT. The full variable domain, completed using reference TRBV19 and TRBJ1-1, is DGGITQSPKYLFRKEGQNVTLSCEQNLNHDAMYWYRQDPGQGLRLIYYSQIVNDFQKGDIAEGYSVSREKKESFPLTVTSAQKNPTAFYLCASIRDRVNTEAFFGQGTRLTVV.

The CDR3 loop is CASSLTRDISYNEQFF. CDR3 DNA sequence: TGTGCCAGCAGCTTAACACGGGACATTTCCTACAATGAGCAGTTCTTC. The chain joins TRBV7-2 to TRBJ2-1, with D possibly being TRBD1 (6 bases). The germline V and J ends were trimmed by 2 bases and 1 base, with 12 bases remaining between them. Germline assignment: CDR1 SGHTA and CDR2 FQGNSA. CDR3 length: 16 residues.

The rearrangement joins TRBV6-1 to TRBJ1-3; D remains ambiguous. Trimming took 0 bases from V and 0 from J, leaving 12 bases between them. Germline-derived CDR1 and CDR2 are MNHNS and SASEGT. The CDR3 runs 17 residues. CDR3 loop: CASSEARAATSGNTIYF. The DNA of the CDR3 is TGTGCCAGCAGTGAAGCGAGGGCAGCGACCTCTGGAAACACCATATATTTT.

As to this clone: A read error may explain this, as a much larger clone is one base away. V and J are TRBV6-1 and TRBJ1-5; unclear D gene. This CDR3 is 14 amino acids long. V was pared by 5 bases and J by 2 bases, with 10 bases between. CDR1 is MNHNS, CDR2 SASEGT, per germline. DNA for the CDR3: TGTGCCAGCAGTTTTGAGCAGCGCAATCAGCCCCAGCATTTT. Encoded protein: CASSFEQRNQPQHF.

This chain joins TRBV5-1 and TRBJ2-2, with 14 bases aligning to TRBD2. The CDR3 contains 16 residues. Per germline, CDR1 SGHRS and CDR2 YFSETQ. V shed 3 bases and J 6 bases; nucleotides not matched to a gene: 4. The CDR3 protein is CASSSGLAGAPGELFF. The CDR3 DNA sequence: TGCGCCAGCAGCTCGGGACTAGCGGGAGCCCCCGGGGAGCTGTTTTTT.

The V and J genes are TRBV9 and TRBJ2-1; D call uncertain. This CDR3 is built from 14 residues. Germline CDR1 SGDLS, CDR2 YYNGEE. Trimming removed 4 bases from V and 3 bases from J, with 11 bases in between. The CDR3 bases are TGTGCCAGCAGCCCCGACGGTTTCTACAATGAGCAGTTCTTC. It is translated as CASSPDGFYNEQFF.

This chain uses TRBV6-6 with TRBJ2-2; tentatively, D is TRBD2 (6 bases). CDR1 and CDR2 from the germline V gene are MNHNY and SVGAGI (reference sequence). Trimming took off 9 bases at V and 5 bases at J, with 16 bases between the two ends. This CDR3 contains 14 residues. This CDR3 is CASFWAGRTGELFF. The CDR3 DNA follows: TGTGCCAGTTTTTGGGCAGGGAGGACCGGGGAGCTGTTTTTT.